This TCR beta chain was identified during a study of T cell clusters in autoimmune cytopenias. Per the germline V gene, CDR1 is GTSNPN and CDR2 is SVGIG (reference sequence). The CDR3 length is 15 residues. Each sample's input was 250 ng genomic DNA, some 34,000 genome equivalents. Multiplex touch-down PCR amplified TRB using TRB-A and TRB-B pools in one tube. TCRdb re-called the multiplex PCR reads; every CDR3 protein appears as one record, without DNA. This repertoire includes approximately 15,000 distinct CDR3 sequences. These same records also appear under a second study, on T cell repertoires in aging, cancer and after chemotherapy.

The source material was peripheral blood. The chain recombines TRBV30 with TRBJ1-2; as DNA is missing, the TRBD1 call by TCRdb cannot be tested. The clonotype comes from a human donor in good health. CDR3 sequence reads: CAWSIPGGAYYGYTF. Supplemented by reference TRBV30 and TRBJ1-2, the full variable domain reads SQTIHQWPATLVQPVGSPLSLECTVEGTSNPNLYWYRQAAGRGLQLLFYSVGIGQISSEVPQNLSASRPQDRQFILSSKKLLLSDSGFYLCAWSIPGGAYYGYTFGSGTRLTVV.